This TCR beta chain was sequenced for a study of control samples from healthy donors and cancer patients. The table came from immunoSEQ multiplex PCR; TCRdb's copy has only in-frame clones and leaves some out. This sample yields over 75,000 clones, of which roughly 82% are seen a single time; 2% to 2.5% belongs to the top ten. This clone has at least ten counts. Other nucleotide sequences from this sample produce the same CDR3. Trimming stripped 1 base from V and 5 bases from J, with 5 bases between. The CDR3 loop spans 12 amino acids. The sequencing sample was made of blood. The receptor was isolated from a man aged 60 to 69 in good health. V and J are TRBV12-3 or TRBV12-4 and TRBJ1-2; D is ambiguous. The CDR3 sequence: CASSLGEYGYTF. The CDR3, as DNA: TGTGCCAGCAGTTTAGGGGAATATGGCTACACCTTC.